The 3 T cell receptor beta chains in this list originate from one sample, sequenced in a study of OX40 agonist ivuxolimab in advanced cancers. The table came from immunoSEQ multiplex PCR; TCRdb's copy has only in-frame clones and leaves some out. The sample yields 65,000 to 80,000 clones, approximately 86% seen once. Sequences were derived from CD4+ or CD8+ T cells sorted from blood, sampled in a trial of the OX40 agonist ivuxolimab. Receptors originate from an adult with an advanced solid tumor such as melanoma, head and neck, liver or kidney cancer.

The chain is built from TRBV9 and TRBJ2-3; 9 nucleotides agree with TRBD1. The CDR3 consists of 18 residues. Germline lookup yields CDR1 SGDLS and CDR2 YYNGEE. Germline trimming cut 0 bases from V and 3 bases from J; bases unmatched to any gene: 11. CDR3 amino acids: CASSVGHTGGSGTDTQYF. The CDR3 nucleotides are TGTGCCAGCAGCGTAGGACATACAGGGGGCTCGGGTACAGATACGCAGTATTTT.

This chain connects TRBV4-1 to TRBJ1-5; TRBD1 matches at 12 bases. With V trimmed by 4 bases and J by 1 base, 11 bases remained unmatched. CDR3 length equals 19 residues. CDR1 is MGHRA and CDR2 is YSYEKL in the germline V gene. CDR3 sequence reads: CASSPAGQGAQESNQPQHF. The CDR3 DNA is TGCGCCAGCAGCCCTGCGGGACAGGGGGCGCAGGAAAGCAATCAGCCCCAGCATTTT.

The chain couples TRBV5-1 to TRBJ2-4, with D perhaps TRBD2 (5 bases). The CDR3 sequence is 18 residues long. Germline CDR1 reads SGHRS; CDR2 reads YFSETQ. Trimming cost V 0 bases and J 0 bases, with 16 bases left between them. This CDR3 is CASSLEPTRALAKNIQYF. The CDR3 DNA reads TGCGCCAGCAGCTTGGAACCAACTAGAGCGCTAGCCAAAAACATTCAGTACTTC.